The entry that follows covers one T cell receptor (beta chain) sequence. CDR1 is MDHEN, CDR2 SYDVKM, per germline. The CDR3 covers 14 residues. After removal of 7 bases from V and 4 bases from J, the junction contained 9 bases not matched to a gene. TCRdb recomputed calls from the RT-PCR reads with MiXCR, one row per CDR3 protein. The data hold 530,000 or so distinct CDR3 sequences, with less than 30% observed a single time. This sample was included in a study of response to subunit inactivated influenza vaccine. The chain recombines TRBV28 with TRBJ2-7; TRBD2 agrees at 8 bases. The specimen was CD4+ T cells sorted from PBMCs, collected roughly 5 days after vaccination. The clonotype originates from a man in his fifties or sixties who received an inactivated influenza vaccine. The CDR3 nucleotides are TGTGCCAGCACCGTAGCGGGGCTAGAATACGAGCAGTACTTC. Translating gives CASTVAGLEYEQYF.